This TCR beta chain was captured by sequencing in a study of blood T cell repertoires in COVID-19. Turning to the study itself: Samples representing acute and convalescent COVID-19 were sourced from the United States, Italy and Spain. T cells, B-cell-depleted T cells, or PBMCs supplied cDNA or gDNA.

Clones were read by immunoSEQ multiplex PCR, and TCRdb kept only the in-frame ones, dropping some. The table has fewer than 300,000 clones, 82% seen once. The sequence derives from a woman between 18 and 29 years old with acute or convalescent COVID-19. Sample: peripheral blood.

This CDR3 reads CATDREVYNEQFF. CDR3 DNA sequence: TGTGCCACAGACAGGGAGGTGTACAATGAGCAGTTCTTC. The chain couples TRBV2 to TRBJ2-1; maybe TRBD1 (7 bases). This CDR3 spans 13 amino acids. Germline V gene lookup returns CDR1 SNHLY and CDR2 FYNNEI. Trimming removed 10 bases at V and 4 bases at J, with 14 bases between.